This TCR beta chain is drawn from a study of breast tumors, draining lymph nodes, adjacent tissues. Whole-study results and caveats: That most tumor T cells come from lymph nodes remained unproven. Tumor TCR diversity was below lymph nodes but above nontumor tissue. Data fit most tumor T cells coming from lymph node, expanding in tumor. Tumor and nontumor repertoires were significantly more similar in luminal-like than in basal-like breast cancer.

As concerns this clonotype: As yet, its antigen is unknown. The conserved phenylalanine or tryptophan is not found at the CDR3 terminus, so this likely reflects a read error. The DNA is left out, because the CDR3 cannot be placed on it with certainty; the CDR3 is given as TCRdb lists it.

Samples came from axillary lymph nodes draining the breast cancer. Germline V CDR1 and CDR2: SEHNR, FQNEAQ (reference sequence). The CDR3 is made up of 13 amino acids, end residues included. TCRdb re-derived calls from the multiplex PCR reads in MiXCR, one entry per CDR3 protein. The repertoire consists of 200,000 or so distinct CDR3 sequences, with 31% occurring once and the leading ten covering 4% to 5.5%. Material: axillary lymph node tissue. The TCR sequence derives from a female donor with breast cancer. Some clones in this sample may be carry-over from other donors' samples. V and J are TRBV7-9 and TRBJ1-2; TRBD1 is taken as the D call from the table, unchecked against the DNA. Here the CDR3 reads CASSSDRESGNTL.